The sequence of this T cell receptor (beta chain) was determined in a study of blood T cell repertoires in COVID-19. As processed by the authors: By means of reference gene primer amplification, nucleated cell counts were estimated. The table came from immunoSEQ multiplex PCR; TCRdb's copy has only in-frame clones and leaves some out. The D gene and trimming were derived from the DNA, and the V and J assignments and clone size from that table. The profile shows 70,000 to 100,000 clones, approximately 90% of them singletons. The CDR3 spans 14 residues. CDR1 SQVTM and CDR2 ANQGSEA come from the germline V gene. V lost 6 bases to trimming and J lost 2 bases, with 14 bases between them.

The TCR sequence derives from an older woman with COVID-19, enrolled during active disease. The sample consisted of peripheral blood. This chain joins TRBV29-1 and TRBJ2-1; D might be TRBD2 (7 bases). Written as DNA, the CDR3 is TGCAGCGTCCATCGGGGGGCCACCTACAATGAGCAGTTCTTC. This gives the protein CSVHRGATYNEQFF.